This T cell receptor (beta chain) was found in a study of quantifying T cell responses using KT2 cells. The overall study: cDNA was made from DNase-treated RNA using alpha and beta constant primers. The T4 ligation step was estimated to exceed 9.5% efficiency under optimum conditions. General study findings and limits: The number of KT2 alpha and beta sequences was a linear function of input KT2 cells.

This clonotype was found a few times. Antigen: not known. KT2, a clone with a known TCR, was spiked into unfractionated PBMC. Different KT2-to-PBMC ratios were created with a constant PBMC count. A single-stranded UMI oligo with SP2 sequence was ligated to cDNA 3' ends. An equimolar mix of RC1.1 and RC1.2 primed the beta chain across TRBC1 and TRBC2. TCRdb reprocessed the UMI-ligation and nested PCR reads via MiXCR and lists one record per CDR3 protein. The table includes around 56,000 distinct CDR3 sequences, about 12% detected once. The CDR3 totals 14 residues. Germline V gene sequence: CDR1 MNHEY, CDR2 SVGAGI. The ends lost 2 bases at V and 9 bases at J; junction bases unmatched: 8.

The sample consisted of PBMCs spiked with cells of the T cell clone KT2. J is TRBJ2-7 and V is TRBV6-5; 9 bases map to TRBD2. This sequence originates from a human donor. CDR3 amino acids: CASSYDQREAGQYF. In DNA form, the CDR3 reads TGTGCCAGCAGTTACGACCAGCGGGAGGCGGGGCAGTACTTC.